What follows describes a single TCR beta chain. Its specificity is unknown. This CDR3 is missing its conserved last phenylalanine or tryptophan, likely due to a read error. This CDR3 contains 17 residues. The ends lost 6 bases at V and 6 bases at J; junction bases unmatched: 11. The V gene's germline CDR1 is DFQATT and CDR2 SNEGSKA (reference sequence). This sample's RNA came from whole unsorted tissue. This sample is drawn from a study of tumor and adjacent non-tumor tissue in lung cancer. Points from the study as a whole: Shorter survival was associated with higher TCR diversity in tumors.

TCRbeta libraries were built with three rounds of nested PCR, modified from ARM-PCR. MiXCR was run by TCRdb on the multiplex PCR reads, yielding one entry per CDR3 protein. The sample yields under 250,000 distinct CDR3 sequences, approximately 74% seen once. This sequence originates from a man between 60 and 75 years old with non-small cell lung cancer. Input material: lung tumor tissue. V and J are TRBV20-1 and TRBJ2-2, with 15 nucleotides matching TRBD2. The CDR3 region is CSAPDRTSGGGAGELFI. DNA of the CDR3: TGCAGTGCCCCAGATCGGACTAGCGGGGGGGGTGCCGGGGAGCTGTTTATT.